This paragraph covers one TCR beta chain sequence. The sample originates from a study of graft-versus-host responses after intestinal transplantation. From the graft tissue, intraepithelial and lamina propria lymphocytes were released through processing. Deletions cut 1 base from V and 7 bases from J, with 11 bases between. CDR1 MNHEY and CDR2 SMNVEV come from the germline V gene (reference sequence). The CDR3 totals 15 residues. Using immunoSEQ multiplex PCR, the repertoire was profiled, and TCRdb retains in-frame clones only, with some absent. Of approximately 15,000 clones listed, around 64% are singletons.

The chain carries TRBV27 and TRBJ1-6; D gene uncertain. The receptor's source is a human patient who received an intestinal transplant, so some T cells may come from the graft donor. Sequencing used ileum tissue, obtained around 720 days after intestinal transplantation. In DNA form, the CDR3 reads TGTGCCAGCAGTTTATGGCAGGTTTACAATTCACCCCTCCACTTT. Amino acid sequence: CASSLWQVYNSPLHF.